This T cell receptor beta chain is from a study of blood T cells in healthy people across ages. Whole-study findings and limits: When set beside aged donors, long-lived donors presented more naive CD4+ cells and higher diversity. Observed TCR beta diversity per million T cells went down as age went up. This fall followed a roughly linear course with age.

Trimming pared 6 bases from V and 6 bases from J, leaving 15 bases between. The CDR3 runs 12 residues. The germline CDR1 and CDR2 sequences are SQVTM and ANQGSEA. A J-beta primer mix and a sample-barcoded 5' primer were used in a second PCR of roughly 7 to 12 cycles. Every cDNA was tagged by a template-switch adaptor with 12 random nucleotides. Every sample produced at least 2.5 million CDR3-containing paired-end reads. In TCRdb, the 5' RACE reads were re-called with MiXCR into one record per CDR3 protein. The table records fewer than 1.5 million distinct CDR3 sequences, approximately 40% of them present only once. In regard to this clonotype: Antigen specificity is unknown.

The chain is built from TRBV29-1 and TRBJ2-7, with D perhaps TRBD1 (7 bases). Input material: blood. This TCR derives from a woman aged 18-29 years in good health. CDR3 bases: TGCAGCGTCCGATCAGGGGGGCCCGAGCAGTACTTC. This codes for CSVRSGGPEQYF.